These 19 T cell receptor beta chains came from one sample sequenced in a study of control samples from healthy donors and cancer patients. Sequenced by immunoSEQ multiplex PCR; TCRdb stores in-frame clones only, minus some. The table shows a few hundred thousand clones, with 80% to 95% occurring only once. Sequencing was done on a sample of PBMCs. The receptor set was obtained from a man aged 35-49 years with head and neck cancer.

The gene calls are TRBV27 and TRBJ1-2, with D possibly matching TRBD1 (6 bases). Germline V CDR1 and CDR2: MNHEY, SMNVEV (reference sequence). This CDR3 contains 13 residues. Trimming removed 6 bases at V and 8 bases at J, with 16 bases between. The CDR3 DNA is TGTGCCAGCAGGACGACAGGTTCAAGGGGCTACACCTTC. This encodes CASRTTGSRGYTF.

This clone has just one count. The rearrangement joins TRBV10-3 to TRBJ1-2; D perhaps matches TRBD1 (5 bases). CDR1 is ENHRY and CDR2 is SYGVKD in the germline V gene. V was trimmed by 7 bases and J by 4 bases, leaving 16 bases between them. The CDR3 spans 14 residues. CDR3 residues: CAITAGEVGYGYTF. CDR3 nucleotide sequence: TGTGCCATCACCGCGGGGGAGGTGGGCTATGGCTACACCTTC.

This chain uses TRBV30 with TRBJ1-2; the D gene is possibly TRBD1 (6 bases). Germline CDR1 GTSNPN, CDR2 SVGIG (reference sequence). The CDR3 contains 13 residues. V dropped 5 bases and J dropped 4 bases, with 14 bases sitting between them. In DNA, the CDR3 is TGTGCCTGGGACAGGAGCTTAACCTATGGCTACACCTTC. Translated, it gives CAWDRSLTYGYTF.

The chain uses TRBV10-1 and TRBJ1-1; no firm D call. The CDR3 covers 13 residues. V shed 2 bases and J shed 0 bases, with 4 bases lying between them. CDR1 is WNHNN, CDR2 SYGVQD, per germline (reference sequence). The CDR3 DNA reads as TGCGCCAGCAGTGAGAGCATGAACACTGAAGCTTTCTTT. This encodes CASSESMNTEAFF.

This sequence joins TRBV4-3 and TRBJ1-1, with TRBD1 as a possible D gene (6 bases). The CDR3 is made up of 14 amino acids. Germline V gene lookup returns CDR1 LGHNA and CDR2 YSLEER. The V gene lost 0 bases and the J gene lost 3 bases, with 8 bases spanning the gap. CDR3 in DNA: TGCGCCAGCAGCCAAGATACAGGGCACACTGAAGCTTTCTTT. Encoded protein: CASSQDTGHTEAFF.

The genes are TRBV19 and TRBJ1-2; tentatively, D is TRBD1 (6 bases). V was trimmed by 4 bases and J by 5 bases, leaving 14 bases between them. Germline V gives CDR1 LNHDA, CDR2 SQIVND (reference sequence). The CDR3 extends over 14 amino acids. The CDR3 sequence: CASSTDGRGYGYTF. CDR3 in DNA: TGTGCCAGTAGTACGGACGGGAGGGGGTATGGCTACACCTTC.

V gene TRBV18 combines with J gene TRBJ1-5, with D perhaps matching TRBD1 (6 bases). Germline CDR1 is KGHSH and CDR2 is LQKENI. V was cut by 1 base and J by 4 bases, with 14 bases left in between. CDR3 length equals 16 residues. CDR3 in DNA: TGTGCCAGCTCACCACAGGGCGGGACAACGAATCAGCCCCAGCATTTT. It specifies CASSPQGGTTNQPQHF.

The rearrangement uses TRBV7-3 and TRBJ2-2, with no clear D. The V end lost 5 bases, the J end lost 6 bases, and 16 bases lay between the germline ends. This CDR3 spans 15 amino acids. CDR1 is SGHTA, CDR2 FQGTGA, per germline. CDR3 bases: TGTGCCAGCAGCCCGGGCCCCCAAAGGGCCGGGGAGCTGTTTTTT. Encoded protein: CASSPGPQRAGELFF.

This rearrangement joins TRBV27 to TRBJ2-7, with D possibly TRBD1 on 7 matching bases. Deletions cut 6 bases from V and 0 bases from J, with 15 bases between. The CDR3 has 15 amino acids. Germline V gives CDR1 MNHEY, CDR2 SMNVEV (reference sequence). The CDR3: CASSTRGAPSYEQYF. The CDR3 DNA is TGTGCCAGCAGCACCAGGGGGGCACCCTCCTACGAGCAGTACTTC.

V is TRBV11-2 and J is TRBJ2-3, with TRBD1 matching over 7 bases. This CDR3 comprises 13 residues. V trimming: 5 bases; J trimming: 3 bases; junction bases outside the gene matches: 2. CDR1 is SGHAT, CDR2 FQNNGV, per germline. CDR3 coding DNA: TGTGCCAGCAGCGTGACAGGGACAGATACGCAGTATTTT. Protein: CASSVTGTDTQYF.

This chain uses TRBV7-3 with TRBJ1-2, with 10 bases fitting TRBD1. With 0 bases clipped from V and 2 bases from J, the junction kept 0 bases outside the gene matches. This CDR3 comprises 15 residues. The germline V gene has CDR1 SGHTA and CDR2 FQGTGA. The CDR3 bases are TGTGCCAGCAGCTTAACGGGACAGGGGAACTATGGCTACACCTTC. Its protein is CASSLTGQGNYGYTF.

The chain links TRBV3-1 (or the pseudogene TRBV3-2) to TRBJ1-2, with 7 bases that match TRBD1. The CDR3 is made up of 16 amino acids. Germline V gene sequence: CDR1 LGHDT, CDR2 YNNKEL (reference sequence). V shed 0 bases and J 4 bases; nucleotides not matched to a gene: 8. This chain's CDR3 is CASSQEKEGAFYGYTF. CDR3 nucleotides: TGTGCCAGCAGCCAAGAGAAGGAGGGGGCCTTCTATGGCTACACCTTC.

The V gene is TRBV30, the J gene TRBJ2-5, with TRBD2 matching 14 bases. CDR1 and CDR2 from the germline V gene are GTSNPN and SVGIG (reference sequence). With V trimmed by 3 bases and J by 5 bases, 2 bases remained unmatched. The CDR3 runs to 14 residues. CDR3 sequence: CAWRGLAGVETQYF. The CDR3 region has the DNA TGTGCCTGGAGGGGACTAGCGGGAGTGGAGACCCAGTACTTC.

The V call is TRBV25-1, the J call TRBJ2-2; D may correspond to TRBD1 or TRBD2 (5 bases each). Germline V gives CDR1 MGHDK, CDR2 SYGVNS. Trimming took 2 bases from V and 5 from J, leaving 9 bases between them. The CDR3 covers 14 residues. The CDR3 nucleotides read TGTGCCAGCAGTGAAGTTGGGGGAACCGGGGAGCTGTTTTTT. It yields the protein CASSEVGGTGELFF.

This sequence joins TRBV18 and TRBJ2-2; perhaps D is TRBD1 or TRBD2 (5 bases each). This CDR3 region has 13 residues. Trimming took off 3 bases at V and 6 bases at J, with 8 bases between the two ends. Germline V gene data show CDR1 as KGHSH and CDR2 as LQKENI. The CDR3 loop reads CASSPGPSGELFF. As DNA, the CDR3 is TGTGCCAGCTCACCGGGACCCTCCGGGGAGCTGTTTTTT.

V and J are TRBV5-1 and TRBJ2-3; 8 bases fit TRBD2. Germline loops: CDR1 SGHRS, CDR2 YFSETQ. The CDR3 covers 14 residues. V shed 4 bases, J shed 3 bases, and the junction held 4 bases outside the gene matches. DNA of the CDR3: TGCGCCAGCAGCCAGGGACTAGAAACAGATACGCAGTATTTT. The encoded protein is CASSQGLETDTQYF.

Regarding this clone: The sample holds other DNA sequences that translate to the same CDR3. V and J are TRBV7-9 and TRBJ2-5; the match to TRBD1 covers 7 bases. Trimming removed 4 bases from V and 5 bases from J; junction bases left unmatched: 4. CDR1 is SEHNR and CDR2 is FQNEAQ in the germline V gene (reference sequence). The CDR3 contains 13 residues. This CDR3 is CASSSRGPETQYF. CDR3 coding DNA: TGTGCCAGCAGCTCAAGGGGGCCGGAGACCCAGTACTTC.

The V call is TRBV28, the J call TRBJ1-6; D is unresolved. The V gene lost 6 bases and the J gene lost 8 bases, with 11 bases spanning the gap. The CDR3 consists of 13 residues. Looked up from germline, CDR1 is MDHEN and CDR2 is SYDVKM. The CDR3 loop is CASSPPGDSPLHF. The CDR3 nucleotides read TGTGCCAGCAGCCCACCCGGGGATTCACCCCTCCACTTT.

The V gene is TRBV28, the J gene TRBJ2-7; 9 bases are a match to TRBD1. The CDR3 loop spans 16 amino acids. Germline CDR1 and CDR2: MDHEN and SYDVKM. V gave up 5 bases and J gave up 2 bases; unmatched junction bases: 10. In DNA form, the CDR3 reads TGTGCCAGCAGTCCGCCGACAGGGGGATGGCCCTACGAGCAGTACTTC. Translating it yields CASSPPTGGWPYEQYF.